These 18 T cell receptor beta chains originate from one sample sequenced in a study of T cell responses to AZD1222 COVID-19 vaccine. The data were produced by immunoSEQ multiplex PCR, yet TCRdb's version contains in-frame clones alone and is incomplete. The data contain 80,000 or so clones, 70% to 90% of them seen just once; the ten biggest clones take up 1.5%. Sequencing was performed on peripheral blood, taken on day 0 of AZD1222 vaccination. The receptors were sampled from an adult in good health.

The chain links TRBV3-1 (or the pseudogene TRBV3-2) to TRBJ2-3; 10 positions agree with TRBD1. CDR1 and CDR2 from the germline V gene are LGHDT and YNNKEL (reference sequence). The ends lost 5 bases at V and 3 bases at J; junction bases unmatched: 14. The CDR3 consists of 18 residues. In nucleotides, the CDR3 is TGTGCCAGCAGCATCCAGGGACAGGGGAATTCGGGTACAGATACGCAGTATTTT. It specifies CASSIQGQGNSGTDTQYF.

The CDR3 DNA sequence: TGTGCCAGCAGCCCCAGGACGGCCTCCGGGGAGCTGTTTTTT. It encodes CASSPRTASGELFF. This chain uses TRBV7-9 with TRBJ2-2; D gene uncertain. Trimming shortened V by 5 bases and J by 6 bases, and 13 bases separated the two germline ends. The CDR3 length is 14 residues. CDR1 is SEHNR and CDR2 is FQNEAQ in the germline V gene (reference sequence).

The chain recombines TRBV19 with TRBJ1-1, with a tentative D call TRBD1 (5 bases). Per the germline V gene, CDR1 is LNHDA and CDR2 is SQIVND (reference sequence). With 7 bases removed from V and 1 base from J, the gap between germline ends came to 19 bases. This CDR3 region has 16 residues. The CDR3 protein is CASMRPGGLTNTEAFF. The CDR3 DNA sequence: TGTGCCAGTATGAGGCCCGGGGGACTGACGAACACTGAAGCTTTCTTT.

This chain uses TRBV2 with TRBJ1-5; 7 nucleotides agree with TRBD1. After removal of 8 bases from V and 4 bases from J, the junction contained 8 bases not matched to a gene. The germline gives CDR1 SNHLY, CDR2 FYNNEI. The CDR3 runs 14 residues. The CDR3 loop reads CASLDRDRNQPQHF. The CDR3 bases are TGTGCCAGCCTAGACAGGGATCGAAATCAGCCCCAGCATTTT.

The CDR3 reads CASSMHENINLGGFRLSYGYTF. CDR3 coding DNA: TGTGCCAGCAGTATGCACGAAAACATCAATCTCGGGGGATTCCGGTTGTCGTATGGCTACACCTTC. V and J are TRBV27 and TRBJ1-2; possible D gene TRBD1, 5 bases. V dropped 5 bases and J dropped 5 bases, with 39 bases sitting between them. Germline CDR1 reads MNHEY; CDR2 reads SMNVEV (reference sequence). The CDR3 runs 22 residues.

This clone has just one count. The chain is built from TRBV20-1 and TRBJ1-2, with D hard to call. This CDR3 contains 11 residues. Germline V lookup: CDR1 DFQATT, CDR2 SNEGSKA (reference sequence). V gave up 6 bases and J gave up 0 bases, with 5 bases separating them. CDR3 DNA: TGCAGTGCCCAAACTAACTATGGCTACACCTTC. This translates into CSAQTNYGYTF.

The V call is TRBV5-4, the J call TRBJ2-3; 10 bases map to TRBD2. Germline lookup yields CDR1 SGHNT and CDR2 YYREEE (reference sequence). With V trimmed by 1 base and J by 6 bases, 5 bases remained unmatched. The CDR3 consists of 15 residues. As DNA, the CDR3 is TGTGCCAGCAGCTTGAGGCTAGCGGGGGCGGATACGCAGTATTTT. This encodes CASSLRLAGADTQYF.

For the CDR3, the DNA is TGCGCCAGCAGTCAATCGAAACGGGGACTAGCGGCCTACGAGCAGTACTTC. Translated: CASSQSKRGLAAYEQYF. The chain is built from TRBV23-1 and TRBJ2-7, with TRBD2 matching over 11 bases. TRBV23-1 has ORF status, its function being uncertain. The CDR3 loop spans 17 amino acids. J lost 2 bases, V lost 0 bases, and 6 bases had no gene match.

This clone was detected once. The genes are TRBV20-1 and TRBJ1-2; D call uncertain. Germline assignment: CDR1 DFQATT and CDR2 SNEGSKA (reference sequence). V was clipped by 5 bases and J by 5 bases, with 9 bases between them. This CDR3 has 11 amino acids. CDR3 loop: CSASTEYGYTF. CDR3 bases: TGCAGTGCTTCCACAGAATATGGCTACACCTTC.

V gene TRBV7-3 combines with J gene TRBJ2-1, with 7 positions matching TRBD2. The CDR3 is made up of 15 amino acids. CDR1 is SGHTA and CDR2 is FQGTGA in the germline V gene. J was trimmed by 3 bases and V by 2 bases; bases with no gene match: 4. The CDR3: CASSLGGGFYNEQFF. As DNA, the CDR3 is TGTGCCAGCAGCTTAGGCGGGGGATTCTACAATGAGCAGTTCTTC.

This clone was counted a single time. The genes are TRBV6-5 and TRBJ1-1; D is undetermined. V was clipped by 0 bases and J by 2 bases, with 10 bases between them. The CDR3 extends over 15 amino acids. Germline CDR1 MNHEY, CDR2 SVGAGI. The CDR3 DNA follows: TGTGCCAGCAGTTACTCCTACCAACATAACACTGAAGCTTTCTTT. Amino acids: CASSYSYQHNTEAFF.

In this sample, this clone turned up once. The chain couples TRBV6-5 to TRBJ1-6; no reliable D call. The CDR3 runs 15 residues. CDR1 is MNHEY and CDR2 is SVGAGI in the germline V gene. The V gene lost 3 bases and the J gene lost 11 bases, with 17 bases spanning the gap. CDR3 DNA: TGTGCCAGCAGTTATAGTCCGGACCGTCTGGCACCCCTCCACTTT. Its translation is CASSYSPDRLAPLHF.

The V and J genes are TRBV3-1 (or the pseudogene TRBV3-2) and TRBJ2-7; 7 nucleotides line up with TRBD2. There are 16 residues in the CDR3. Germline V gene sequence: CDR1 LGHDT, CDR2 YNNKEL (reference sequence). The junction had 7 bases not matched to a gene; V was cut back by 2 bases and J by 0 bases. CDR3 sequence reads: CASSQLGAGSSYEQYF. The DNA of the CDR3 is TGTGCCAGCAGCCAATTAGGAGCGGGAAGCTCCTACGAGCAGTACTTC.

This clone was picked up one time. The chain carries TRBV5-8 and TRBJ2-1, with unresolved D. The ends were cut back, 7 bases at V and 2 bases at J, with 19 bases in the middle. The CDR3 has 16 residues. CDR1 and CDR2 from the germline V gene are SGHTS and YDEGEE. The CDR3 DNA follows: TGTGCCAGCCTCTCTGGGCTTATTGGCACCTACAATGAGCAGTTCTTC. Its translation is CASLSGLIGTYNEQFF.

The chain joins TRBV11-1 to TRBJ1-1; D not resolved. The CDR3 length is 14 residues. The V and J ends lost 2 bases and 7 bases respectively, with 14 bases between them. Germline assignment: CDR1 SGHAT and CDR2 FQDESV (reference sequence). The CDR3 region has the DNA TGTGCCAGCAGCTTAAGTTCCGGAAGGATTGAAGCTTTCTTT. This translates into CASSLSSGRIEAFF.

The rearrangement uses TRBV5-5 and TRBJ2-1; weak D call: TRBD2 (6 bases). Looked up from germline, CDR1 is SGHKS and CDR2 is YYEKEE (reference sequence). Trimming pared 0 bases from V and 0 bases from J, leaving 10 bases between. The CDR3 loop spans 16 amino acids. CDR3 residues: CASSLGSSVSYNEQFF. As DNA, the CDR3 is TGTGCCAGCAGCTTGGGGTCTAGCGTCTCCTACAATGAGCAGTTCTTC. The full variable domain, in which reference TRBV5-5 and TRBJ2-1 provide the parts outside the CDR3, is DAGVTQSPTHLIKTRGQQVTLRCSPISGHKSVSWYQQVLGQGPQFIFQYYEKEERGRGNFPDRFSARQFPNYSSELNVNALLLGDSALYLCASSLGSSVSYNEQFFGPGTRLTVL.

With respect to this clone: The junction differs from germline at one of its ends, possibly a read error. V is TRBV7-7 and J is TRBJ2-1, with 8 bases that match TRBD2. Germline V lookup: CDR1 SSHAT, CDR2 FNYEAQ (reference sequence). This CDR3 has 15 residues. The CDR3 sequence is CASSLGSGGHNEQFF. CDR3 nucleotides: TGTGCTAGCAGCTTAGGCAGCGGGGGCCACAATGAGCAGTTCTTC.

V usage is TRBV21-1 and J usage is TRBJ1-5; the DNA was not used to check the table's D call, TRBD1. TRBV21-1 has pseudogene status. The CDR3 has 15 residues. The CDR3 protein is CASSKGRHHNQPQHF. CDR3 DNA: TGTGCCAGCAGCAAAGGGCGACACCACAATCAGCCCCAGCATTTT.